The rows below give T cell receptor beta chains drawn from one sample of a study of cytomegalovirus exposure and HLA in healthy donors. Method: immunoSEQ multiplex PCR; TCRdb's copy keeps in-frame clones and lacks some. The data show 120,000 or so clones, about 80% seen once. The sequenced sample was PBMCs. The source is a man aged 25 to 40 in good health and CMV-seropositive. CDR3s include the opening cysteine and the closing phenylalanine or tryptophan. Fields, in order: CDR3 length, clone size, V gene, J gene, D gene, CDR3 protein, CDR3 DNA. A D gene is named only where the DNA matches it firmly. Some rows mark clone size as missing; the rest say once, few, many or name a class of expanded clone.

15	once	TRBV30	TRBJ2-2	NA	CAWSKGGEDTGELFF	TGTGCCTGGAGTAAAGGAGGGGAGGACACCGGGGAGCTGTTTTTT
14	NA	TRBV7-9	TRBJ2-1	TRBD2	CASSLTSGVNEQFF	TGTGCCAGCAGCTTAACTAGCGGGGTAAATGAGCAGTTCTTC
15	NA	TRBV6-5	TRBJ1-2	TRBD1	CASSYLTQGNYGYTF	TGTGCCAGCAGTTACCTCACACAGGGGAACTATGGCTACACCTTC
13	once	TRBV5-1	TRBJ1-2	TRBD1	CASSEGGPYGYTF	TGCGCCAGCAGCGAAGGGGGCCCCTATGGCTACACCTTC
13	once	TRBV7-9	TRBJ2-7	NA	CASSHQGTHEQYF	TGTGCCAGCAGTCACCAGGGGACCCACGAGCAGTACTTC
15	NA	TRBV5-6	TRBJ1-2	NA	CASSQPLGEAYGYTF	TGTGCCAGCAGCCAACCCCTGGGGGAGGCGTATGGCTACACCTTC
17	few	TRBV6-1	TRBJ1-5	TRBD1	CASSDRGDSYSNQPQHF	TGTGCCAGCAGTGACCGAGGGGACAGCTATAGCAATCAGCCCCAGCATTTT
13	NA	TRBV18	TRBJ1-2	TRBD1	CASSPQGADGYTF	TGTGCCAGCTCACCTCAGGGGGCAGACGGCTACACCTTC
17	NA	TRBV9	TRBJ2-1	NA	CASSVGPEGAYYNEQFF	TGTGCCAGCAGCGTAGGTCCGGAGGGAGCGTACTACAATGAGCAGTTCTTC
15	NA	TRBV7-9	TRBJ2-1	NA	CASSLVRSSYNEQFF	TGTGCCAGCAGCTTAGTGCGGAGCTCCTACAATGAGCAGTTCTTC
14	NA	TRBV13	TRBJ2-7	NA	CASSPARRPEEQYF	TGTGCCAGCAGCCCGGCTCGACGACCGGAGGAGCAGTACTTC
14	NA	TRBV7-9	TRBJ2-1	TRBD2	CASSFGGAGNEQFF	TGTGCCAGCAGCTTCGGGGGGGCTGGCAATGAGCAGTTCTTC
14	NA	TRBV7-9	TRBJ1-1	NA	CASSPVQGIPEAFF	TGTGCCAGCAGCCCGGTGCAGGGCATTCCTGAAGCTTTCTTT
14	NA	TRBV4-1	TRBJ1-5	NA	CASSQQVSNQPQHF	TGCGCCAGCAGCCAACAGGTTTCTAATCAGCCCCAGCATTTT
13	NA	TRBV29-1	TRBJ1-2	NA	CSVVGGPAYGYTF	TGCAGCGTTGTGGGGGGACCCGCCTATGGCTACACCTTC
12	once	TRBV28	TRBJ1-2	NA	CASLTGNEGYTF	TGTGCCAGCCTGACAGGAAATGAGGGCTACACCTTC
15	NA	TRBV11-2	TRBJ2-5	NA	CASSRGISTAETQYF	TGTGCCAGCAGCCGAGGGATTTCGACGGCGGAGACCCAGTACTTC
16	NA	TRBV7-2	TRBJ2-3	NA	CASIPERLVDPDTQYF	TGTGCCAGCATTCCTGAGAGACTAGTTGACCCAGATACGCAGTATTTT
15	NA	TRBV5-1	TRBJ1-4	NA	CASSVDQGGNEKLFF	TGCGCCAGCAGCGTGGATCAGGGTGGTAATGAAAAACTGTTTTTT
15	NA	TRBV6-1	TRBJ1-2	NA	CASSEAVESHYGYTF	TGTGCCAGCAGTGAAGCGGTGGAGAGCCACTATGGCTACACCTTC
15	NA	TRBV5-1	TRBJ2-5	TRBD1	CASSLSRQGKETQYF	TGCGCCAGCAGCTTGAGCCGACAGGGGAAAGAGACCCAGTACTTC
15	NA	TRBV4-1	TRBJ1-3	NA	CASSHLTGSGNTIYF	TGCGCCAGCAGCCACCTAACGGGATCTGGAAACACCATATATTTT
13	NA	TRBV30	TRBJ1-3	NA	CAWTSGSGNTIYF	TGTGCCTGGACCTCCGGCTCTGGAAACACCATATATTTT
16	NA	TRBV6-1	TRBJ2-7	NA	CASSERGGLSSYEQYF	TGTGCCAGCAGTGAACGGGGAGGCCTCAGCTCCTACGAGCAGTACTTC
16	NA	TRBV5-4	TRBJ1-2	NA	CASSLAGEGGNYGYTF	TGTGCCAGCAGCTTGGCCGGCGAAGGGGGTAACTATGGCTACACCTTC
13	once	TRBV21-1	TRBJ1-2	NA	CASSKDRNRGYTF	TGTGCCAGCAGCAAAGACAGGAACCGTGGCTACACCTTC
17	NA	TRBV7-8	TRBJ2-1	NA	CASSPVPGAGAFNEQFF	TGTGCCAGCAGCCCCGTACCTGGTGCGGGGGCCTTCAATGAGCAGTTCTTC
16	NA	TRBV4-1	TRBJ1-2	TRBD1	CASSHLGQTKNYGYTF	TGCGCCAGCAGCCACTTGGGACAGACAAAGAACTATGGCTACACCTTC
15	few	TRBV5-6	TRBJ2-1	TRBD2	CASSRTSGGAREQFF	TGTGCCAGCAGCAGGACTAGCGGGGGGGCACGTGAGCAGTTCTTC
14	NA	TRBV18	TRBJ2-7	TRBD2	CASSPSGGGDEQYF	TGTGCCAGCTCTCCTAGCGGGGGGGGCGACGAGCAGTACTTC
16	NA	TRBV21-1	TRBJ1-5	NA	CASSKARSPRNQPQHF	TGTGCCAGCAGCAAAGCCAGGTCCCCCCGCAATCAGCCCCAGCATTTT
17	NA	TRBV27	TRBJ2-1	NA	CASSLLDRLGAWDEQFF	TGTGCCAGCAGTTTACTCGATCGGCTGGGGGCTTGGGATGAGCAGTTCTTC
15	NA	TRBV30	TRBJ2-3	NA	CAWSVRGGRTDTQYF	TGTGCCTGGAGTGTTAGGGGGGGGCGGACAGATACGCAGTATTTT
16	NA	TRBV29-1	TRBJ2-3	NA	CSDPYSHRISTDTQYF	TGCAGCGACCCCTATTCCCACAGGATTAGCACAGATACGCAGTATTTT
15	NA	TRBV9	TRBJ2-5	NA	CASSIRGVAEETQYF	TGTGCCAGCAGCATACGCGGGGTAGCGGAAGAGACCCAGTACTTC
16	NA	TRBV19	TRBJ1-1	NA	CASSIDSGFGRTEAFF	TGTGCCAGTAGTATAGATTCAGGGTTTGGTAGAACTGAAGCTTTCTTT
15	NA	TRBV9	TRBJ1-1	NA	CASSQPNGPRTEAFF	TGTGCCAGCAGCCAACCAAATGGCCCCCGCACTGAAGCTTTCTTT
14	NA	TRBV6-1	TRBJ2-7	TRBD1	CASSEGGTGREQYF	TGTGCCAGCAGTGAAGGGGGGACAGGGCGGGAGCAGTACTTC
23	NA	TRBV15	TRBJ2-6	TRBD1	CATSQIGEGQGGYSLSGANVLTF	TGTGCCACCAGCCAGATCGGAGAGGGACAGGGGGGCTATTCCCTGTCTGGGGCCAACGTCCTGACTTTC
14	NA	TRBV5-1	TRBJ2-7	NA	CASSPLGGAYEQYF	TGCGCCAGCAGCCCCTTAGGAGGAGCCTACGAGCAGTACTTC
16	NA	TRBV7-2	TRBJ1-1	NA	CASNLYQGSRNTEAFF	TGTGCCAGCAACCTCTACCAGGGCTCTCGGAACACTGAAGCTTTCTTT
13	NA	TRBV6-1	TRBJ1-5	TRBD1	CASRDRWDQPQHF	TGTGCCAGCCGGGACAGGTGGGATCAGCCCCAGCATTTT
13	NA	TRBV6-6	TRBJ2-2	NA	CASSFLGGGELFF	TGTGCCAGCAGTTTCCTAGGGGGCGGGGAGCTGTTTTTT
11	NA	TRBV11-2	TRBJ1-1	NA	CASIGGTEAFF	TGTGCCAGCATCGGTGGCACTGAAGCTTTCTTT
14	NA	TRBV6-4	TRBJ1-6	NA	CASSDSPGISPLHF	TGTGCCAGCAGTGACTCCCCAGGCATTTCACCCCTCCACTTT
14	NA	TRBV15	TRBJ1-2	TRBD1	CATSSRGPNYGYTF	TGTGCCACCAGCAGTAGGGGGCCTAACTATGGCTACACCTTC
14	NA	TRBV19	TRBJ2-1	TRBD2	CASSTSGNNNEQFF	TGTGCCAGTAGTACCAGCGGGAATAACAATGAGCAGTTCTTC
13	NA	TRBV10-1	TRBJ1-4	NA	CASSSSGSEKLFF	TGCGCCAGCAGTTCCTCCGGGTCTGAAAAACTGTTTTTT
20	NA	TRBV4-3	TRBJ1-2	TRBD1	CASSQDPGFRDRALNYGYTF	TGCGCCAGCAGCCAAGATCCGGGTTTCCGAGACAGGGCCTTAAACTATGGCTACACCTTC
18	NA	TRBV23-1	TRBJ1-2	TRBD1	CASSLIPGQGIGNYGYTF	TGCGCCAGCAGCCTCATCCCGGGACAGGGGATAGGTAACTATGGCTACACCTTC
15	NA	TRBV9	TRBJ2-7	NA	CASSVSAGVYYEQYF	TGTGCCAGCAGCGTATCGGCCGGGGTTTACTACGAGCAGTACTTC
15	few	TRBV4-1	TRBJ2-3	NA	CASSQDRGYTDTQYF	TGCGCCAGCAGCCAAGATCGCGGCTACACAGATACGCAGTATTTT
15	few	TRBV12-5	TRBJ2-5	NA	CASGPGDSQKETQYF	TGTGCTAGTGGTCCGGGGGACAGTCAAAAAGAGACCCAGTACTTC
14	NA	TRBV6-6	TRBJ1-2	NA	CASSPNLNRAGYTF	TGTGCCAGCAGTCCAAACCTGAACAGGGCCGGCTACACCTTC